These T cell receptor beta chains were read from a single sample in a study of cytomegalovirus exposure and HLA in healthy donors. Using immunoSEQ multiplex PCR, the repertoire was profiled, and TCRdb retains in-frame clones only, with some absent. The data hold about 150,000 clones, with 80% observed a single time. Sequenced: PBMCs. These receptors came from a woman in her thirties or forties in good health and CMV-seropositive. Both conserved end residues are part of each CDR3. The D gene is left open where the match is weak. Rows may omit the clone size; those that give it use once, few, many or a size class.

TGTGCCAGCAGCTTCGACAGGCAGAACTCGGAGACCCAGTACTTC	CASSFDRQNSETQYF	once	.	TRBV7-8	TRBJ2-5
TGTGCCAGCAGTTCCCGGACTAGCGGGACCTACAATGAGCAGTTCTTC	CASSSRTSGTYNEQFF	.	TRBD2	TRBV6-5	TRBJ2-1
TGCGCCAGCAGCCCGGCGGGGACAGGGGGGGAGACCCAGTACTTC	CASSPAGTGGETQYF	.	TRBD1	TRBV4-1	TRBJ2-5
TGTGCCAGCAGCTTCTGGGGCTTAGGGTCGACTGAAGCTTTCTTT	CASSFWGLGSTEAFF	.	.	TRBV5-6	TRBJ1-1
TGTGCCAGCAGCCGCACCGTAGCGGACCCTAGCACAGATACGCAGTATTTT	CASSRTVADPSTDTQYF	.	.	TRBV11-3	TRBJ2-3
TGTGCCAGGGGACAGCATAACTATGGCTACACCTTC	CARGQHNYGYTF	.	TRBD1	TRBV2	TRBJ1-2
TGTGCCAGCAGTTTGTGGCGGCTCCAAGCCTACAATGAGCAGTTCTTC	CASSLWRLQAYNEQFF	.	.	TRBV28	TRBJ2-1
TGTGCCAGCAGCCATTCGGCGGGAGGAGTTGCCTACGAGCAGTACTTC	CASSHSAGGVAYEQYF	.	TRBD2	TRBV7-9	TRBJ2-7
TGTGCCTGGAGTGACAGGTCGTACAGCGCCCAAGAGACCCAGTACTTC	CAWSDRSYSAQETQYF	.	.	TRBV30	TRBJ2-5
TGTGCCAGCAGCTTATACCTCAGGGGAACTAATGAAAAACTGTTTTTT	CASSLYLRGTNEKLFF	few	.	TRBV5-4	TRBJ1-4
TGTGCCAGCAGTGGGCCAGGGTCGGGCCGTAACACTGAAGCTTTCTTT	CASSGPGSGRNTEAFF	few	.	TRBV27	TRBJ1-1
TGTGCCAGCAGTGGAGCAGGGACTAGCGTTCCCTACGAGCAGTACTTC	CASSGAGTSVPYEQYF	.	TRBD2	TRBV28	TRBJ2-7
TGTGCCAGCAGGCCACAGGGGGGGGCGGGAGAGACCCAGTACTTC	CASRPQGGAGETQYF	few	.	TRBV28	TRBJ2-5